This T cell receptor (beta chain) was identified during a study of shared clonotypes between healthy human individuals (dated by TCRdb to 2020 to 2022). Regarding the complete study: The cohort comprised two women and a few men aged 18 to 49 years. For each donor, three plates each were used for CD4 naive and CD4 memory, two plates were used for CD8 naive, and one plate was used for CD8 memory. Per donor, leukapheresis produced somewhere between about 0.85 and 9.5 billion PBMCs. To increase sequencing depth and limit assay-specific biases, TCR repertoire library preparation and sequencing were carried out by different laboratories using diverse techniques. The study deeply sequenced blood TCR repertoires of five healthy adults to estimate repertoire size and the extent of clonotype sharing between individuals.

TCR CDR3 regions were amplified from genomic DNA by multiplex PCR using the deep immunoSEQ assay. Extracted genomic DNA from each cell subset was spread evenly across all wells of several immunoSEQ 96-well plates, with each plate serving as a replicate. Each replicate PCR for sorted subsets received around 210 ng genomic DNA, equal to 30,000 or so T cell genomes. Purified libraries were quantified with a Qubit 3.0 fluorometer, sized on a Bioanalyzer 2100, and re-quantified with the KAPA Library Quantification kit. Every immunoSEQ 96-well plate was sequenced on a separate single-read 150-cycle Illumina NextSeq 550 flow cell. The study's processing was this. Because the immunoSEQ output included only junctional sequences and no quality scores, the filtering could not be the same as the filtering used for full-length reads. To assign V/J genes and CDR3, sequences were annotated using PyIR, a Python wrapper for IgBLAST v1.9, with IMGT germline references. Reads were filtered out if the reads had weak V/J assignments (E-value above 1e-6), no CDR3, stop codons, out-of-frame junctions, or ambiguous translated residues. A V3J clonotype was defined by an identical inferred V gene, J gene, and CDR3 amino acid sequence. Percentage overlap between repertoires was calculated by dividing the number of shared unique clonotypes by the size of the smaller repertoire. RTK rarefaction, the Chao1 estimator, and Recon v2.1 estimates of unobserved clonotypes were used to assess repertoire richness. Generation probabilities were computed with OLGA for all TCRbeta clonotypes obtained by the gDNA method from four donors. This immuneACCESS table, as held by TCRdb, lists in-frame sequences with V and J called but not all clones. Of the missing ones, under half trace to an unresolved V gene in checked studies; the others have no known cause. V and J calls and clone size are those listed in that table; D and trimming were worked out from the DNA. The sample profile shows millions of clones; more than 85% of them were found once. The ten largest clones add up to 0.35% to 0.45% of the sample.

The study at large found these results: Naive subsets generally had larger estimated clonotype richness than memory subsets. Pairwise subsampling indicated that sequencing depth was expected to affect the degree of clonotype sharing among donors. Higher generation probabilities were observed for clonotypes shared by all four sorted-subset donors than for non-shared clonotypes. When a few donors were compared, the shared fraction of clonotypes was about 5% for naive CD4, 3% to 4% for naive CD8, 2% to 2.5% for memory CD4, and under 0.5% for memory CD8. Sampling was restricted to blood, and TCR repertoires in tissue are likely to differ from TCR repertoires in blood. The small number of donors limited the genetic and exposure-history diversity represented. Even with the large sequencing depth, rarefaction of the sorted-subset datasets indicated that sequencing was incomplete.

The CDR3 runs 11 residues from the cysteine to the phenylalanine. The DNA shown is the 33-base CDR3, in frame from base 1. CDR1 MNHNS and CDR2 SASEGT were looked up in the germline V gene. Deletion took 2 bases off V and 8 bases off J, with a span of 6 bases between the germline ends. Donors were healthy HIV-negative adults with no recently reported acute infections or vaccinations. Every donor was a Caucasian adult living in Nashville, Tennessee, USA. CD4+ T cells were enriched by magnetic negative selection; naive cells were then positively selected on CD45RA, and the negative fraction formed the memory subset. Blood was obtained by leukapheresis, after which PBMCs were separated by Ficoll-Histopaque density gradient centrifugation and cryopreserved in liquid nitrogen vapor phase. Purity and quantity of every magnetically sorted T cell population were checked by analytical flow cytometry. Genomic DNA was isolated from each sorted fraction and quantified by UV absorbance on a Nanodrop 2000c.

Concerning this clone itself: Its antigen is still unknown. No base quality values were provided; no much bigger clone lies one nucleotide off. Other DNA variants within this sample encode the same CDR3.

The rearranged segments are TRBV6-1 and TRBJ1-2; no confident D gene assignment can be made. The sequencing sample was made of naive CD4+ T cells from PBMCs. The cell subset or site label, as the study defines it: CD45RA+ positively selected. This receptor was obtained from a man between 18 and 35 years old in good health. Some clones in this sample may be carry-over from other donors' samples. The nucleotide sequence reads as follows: TGTGCCAGCAGTGAACCTTGGGGCTACACCTTC. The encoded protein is CASSEPWGYTF.